The clone carrying this TCR beta chain was detected ten times or more. Its antigen is as yet unknown. Quantitative 5'-RACE with molecular barcodes produced the TCR beta libraries. TCRdb passed the 5' RACE reads through MiXCR, listing each CDR3 protein once. The sample shows around 130,000 distinct CDR3 sequences, roughly 6.6% of them seen only once. The trim removed 4 bases at V and 3 bases at J, leaving 4 bases unmatched. Germline values: CDR1 MDHEN, CDR2 SYDVKM. CDR3 length: 15 residues. The data stem from a study of CD8 T cells in ankylosing spondylitis. Broader study findings: Blood from ankylosing spondylitis patients appeared to carry a characteristic roughly eight-variant TCR beta motif. Significant enrichment of disease-linked clones was reported in matched ankylosing spondylitis synovial fluid.

The receptor's source is a male donor with ankylosing spondylitis or in good health (not recorded which). The specimen was blood, either unsorted or a sorted T cell fraction (not recorded which). J is TRBJ2-1 and V is TRBV28, with 9 bases matching TRBD1. The CDR3 nucleotides read TGTGCCAGCAGTTCCCCGGGACAGGGCTACAATGAGCAGTTCTTC. It encodes CASSSPGQGYNEQFF.